This record looks at one T cell receptor (beta chain) sequence and its context. Its antigen is not identified. The data derive from a study of PD-1 blockade in classical Hodgkin lymphoma. Study results and caveats: The study reported lower baseline TCR diversity in newly diagnosed patients than in healthy donors.

Some clones are missing from TCRdb's copy, which holds only in-frame ones; the method was immunoSEQ multiplex PCR. The sample carries tens of thousands of clones, roughly nine tenths recorded once. Brentuximab vedotin exposure varied among the patients, all of whom had relapsed after autologous stem cell transplantation. This receptor was taken from a human donor with classical Hodgkin lymphoma. The sample was peripheral blood mononuclear cells (PBMCs), taken at baseline.

The CDR3 sequence is CSGTGGEKLFF. The CDR3 nucleotides read TGCAGTGGAACGGGAGGTGAAAAACTGTTTTTT. The chain employs TRBV20-1 and TRBJ1-4; D gene ambiguous. Looked up from germline, CDR1 is DFQATT and CDR2 is SNEGSKA (reference sequence). The CDR3 is 11 amino acids. The ends were cut back, 7 bases at V and 7 bases at J, with 10 bases in the middle.